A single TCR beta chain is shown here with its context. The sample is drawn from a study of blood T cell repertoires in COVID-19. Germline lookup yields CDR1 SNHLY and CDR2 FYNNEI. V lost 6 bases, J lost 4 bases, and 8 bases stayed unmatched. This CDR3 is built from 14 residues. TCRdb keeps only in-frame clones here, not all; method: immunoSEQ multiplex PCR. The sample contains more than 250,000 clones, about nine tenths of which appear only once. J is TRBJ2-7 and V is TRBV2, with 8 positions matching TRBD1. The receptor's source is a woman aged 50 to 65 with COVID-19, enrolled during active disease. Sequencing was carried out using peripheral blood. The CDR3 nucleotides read TGTGCCAGCAGCGCCGGGACAGGTGTTTACGAGCAGTACTTC. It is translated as CASSAGTGVYEQYF.